This entry lists 27 T cell receptor beta chains sequenced from one sample in a study of blood T cell repertoires in COVID-19. Repertoires were generated with immunoSEQ multiplex PCR, while TCRdb's copy carries only in-frame clones and drops some. The top ten clones hold about 7% of a sample with about 160,000 clones, about 90% of them seen once. The sample comprised PBMCs or T cells enriched from blood (not recorded which). These receptors were taken from a woman in her fifties or sixties who had recovered from COVID-19.

The V call is TRBV2, the J call TRBJ1-2; 9 positions match TRBD1. The CDR3 has 15 amino acids. V trimming: 4 bases; J trimming: 6 bases; junction bases outside the gene matches: 9. Germline V gene data show CDR1 as SNHLY and CDR2 as FYNNEI. This CDR3 is CASSALDRGQDGYTF. Written as DNA, the CDR3 is TGTGCCAGCAGTGCGCTGGACAGGGGCCAGGATGGCTACACCTTC.

The V call is TRBV7-9, the J call TRBJ2-7; TRBD1 might be the D (6 bases). This CDR3 is built from 13 residues. Between the trimmed V and J ends, which lost 7 bases and 5 bases, there was a span of 15 bases. CDR1 and CDR2 from the germline V gene are SEHNR and FQNEAQ (reference sequence). CDR3 bases: TGTGCCAGCACCAAAACAGGGTTCCACGAGCAGTACTTC. As protein: CASTKTGFHEQYF.

This chain uses TRBV5-5 with TRBJ1-1; D uncertain. This CDR3 has 14 amino acids. Germline CDR1 is SGHKS and CDR2 is YYEKEE (reference sequence). Trimming took 0 bases from V and 4 from J, leaving 10 bases between them. The CDR3 nucleotides are TGTGCCAGCAGCTTGGTCGCGGGCTCCACTGAAGCTTTCTTT. Its protein is CASSLVAGSTEAFF.

This clone was observed a few times. J is TRBJ2-5 and V is TRBV27, with a possible D match to TRBD1 (6 bases). Germline loops: CDR1 MNHEY, CDR2 SMNVEV (reference sequence). V was clipped by 0 bases and J by 4 bases, with 18 bases between them. The CDR3 totals 17 residues. The CDR3 reads CASSLSSAQGGLETQYF. CDR3 DNA sequence: TGTGCCAGCAGTTTATCGTCGGCACAGGGTGGTTTAGAGACCCAGTACTTC.

The chain uses TRBV27 and TRBJ2-2; 9 bases match TRBD1. This CDR3 has 16 residues. The V gene end was trimmed by 3 bases and the J gene end by 5 bases; junction bases not matched to a gene: 7. CDR1 and CDR2 from the germline V gene are MNHEY and SMNVEV (reference sequence). CDR3 in DNA: TGTGCCAGCAGTTTCGGCGACAGGGGGGGAACCGGGGAGCTGTTTTTT. Translated, it gives CASSFGDRGGTGELFF.

The V call is TRBV2, the J call TRBJ2-5; D uncertain. CDR1 SNHLY and CDR2 FYNNEI come from the germline V gene. The CDR3 has 14 residues. Trimming removed 1 base at V and 1 base at J, with 7 bases between. CDR3 DNA sequence: TGTGCCAGCAGTGAAGATCCCCTCCAAGAGACCCAGTACTTC. Translated: CASSEDPLQETQYF.

V usage is TRBV21-1 and J usage is TRBJ2-7; TRBD2, the table's D call, was not compared with the DNA. TRBV21-1 counts as a pseudogene. The length of the CDR3 is 14 residues. CDR3 amino acids: CASFLGLGTTEQYF. The CDR3, as DNA: TGTGCCAGCTTCCTGGGGCTTGGGACTACCGAGCAGTACTTC.

The chain has TRBV19 and TRBJ2-3, with 10 bases identical to TRBD2. J gave up 2 bases and V 3 bases, and 23 bases lay outside the gene matches. The CDR3 has 22 amino acids. In germline, CDR1 is LNHDA, CDR2 SQIVND (reference sequence). The DNA of the CDR3 is TGTGCCAGTAGTATTGGGGGTTCTAGCGGGAGATTGAGGGGGCACCCCACAGATACGCAGTATTTT. Translated: CASSIGGSSGRLRGHPTDTQYF.

The V gene is TRBV30, the J gene TRBJ1-2, with D perhaps matching TRBD1 (5 bases). Trimming removed 4 bases at V and 5 bases at J, with 14 bases between. The CDR3 contains 13 residues. Germline loops: CDR1 GTSNPN, CDR2 SVGIG (reference sequence). The CDR3 DNA reads as TGTGCCTGGACCACACGGGGGTTTTATGGCTACACCTTC. It specifies CAWTTRGFYGYTF.

V usage is TRBV10-2 and J usage is TRBJ1-4, with 12 positions matching TRBD1. The CDR3 has 17 residues. The trim removed 4 bases at V and 5 bases at J, leaving 8 bases unmatched. From germline, CDR1 is WSHSY and CDR2 SAAADI. The CDR3 nucleotides read TGCGCCAGCAGTGGGGGACAGGGGGCGGAAAGGAATGAAAAACTGTTTTTT. Translated, it gives CASSGGQGAERNEKLFF.

CDR3 sequence (DNA): TGTGCCAGCAGTTTAATGACAGGGGCGAGCGAGCAGTACTTC. This encodes CASSLMTGASEQYF. This rearrangement joins TRBV27 to TRBJ2-7; 8 nucleotides align to TRBD1. V shed 2 bases and J 6 bases; nucleotides not matched to a gene: 6. This CDR3 region has 14 residues. CDR1 MNHEY and CDR2 SMNVEV come from the germline V gene (reference sequence).

This chain connects TRBV19 to TRBJ1-5; the match to TRBD1 covers 9 bases. J gave up 0 bases and V 7 bases, and 4 bases lay outside the gene matches. The CDR3 runs 15 residues. CDR1 is LNHDA and CDR2 is SQIVND in the germline V gene (reference sequence). The DNA of the CDR3 is TGTGCCAGTATGACAGGGGGTTATAGCAATCAGCCCCAGCATTTT. Its translation: CASMTGGYSNQPQHF.

CDR3 bases: TGTGCCAGCAGCCAACAGGGGATTAGGGATCAGCCCCAGCATTTT. Protein product: CASSQQGIRDQPQHF. The chain is built from TRBV6-1 and TRBJ1-5; 7 bases map to TRBD1. This CDR3 is 15 amino acids long. The V gene end was trimmed by 6 bases and the J gene end by 5 bases; junction bases not matched to a gene: 10. Germline CDR1 reads MNHNS; CDR2 reads SASEGT.

This chain links TRBV24-1 with TRBJ1-4, with no clear D. V shed 3 bases and J shed 0 bases, with 7 bases lying between them. Germline CDR1 is KGHDR and CDR2 is SFDVKD. The CDR3 runs to 15 residues. The CDR3 reads CATSDGRATNEKLFF. DNA for the CDR3: TGTGCCACCAGTGATGGGCGGGCAACTAATGAAAAACTGTTTTTT.

The rearrangement links TRBV11-2 to TRBJ2-6; no definite D call. The CDR3 consists of 15 residues. V shed 5 bases and J shed 3 bases, with 11 bases lying between them. From germline, CDR1 is SGHAT and CDR2 FQNNGV. The CDR3 DNA follows: TGTGCCAGCAGCCCCCGACAAGTTGGGGCCAACGTCCTGACTTTC. It specifies CASSPRQVGANVLTF.

This chain joins TRBV10-1 and TRBJ2-2, with TRBD2 matching over 11 bases. CDR1 WNHNN and CDR2 SYGVQD come from the germline V gene (reference sequence). V was clipped by 6 bases and J by 5 bases; unmatched bases: 5. The CDR3 runs 15 residues. CDR3 coding DNA: TGCGCCAGCAGAGCCGGGACTAGCGGTACCGGGGAGCTGTTTTTT. This gives the protein CASRAGTSGTGELFF.

This clone was picked up a small number of times. This sequence joins TRBV5-1 and TRBJ1-5; D is perhaps TRBD1 (6 bases). V lost 2 bases and J 3 bases, leaving 12 bases between the germline ends. Germline-derived CDR1 and CDR2 are SGHRS and YFSETQ. The CDR3 has 15 residues. For the CDR3, the DNA is TGCGCCAGCAGCTTAACAGGGTACACCAATCAGCCCCAGCATTTT. Protein product: CASSLTGYTNQPQHF.

V and J are TRBV7-2 and TRBJ1-5; TRBD1 aligns across 7 bases. Looked up from germline, CDR1 is SGHTA and CDR2 is FQGNSA. The CDR3 is 15 amino acids. After removal of 5 bases from V and 4 bases from J, the junction contained 8 bases not matched to a gene. The CDR3 DNA sequence: TGTGCCAGCAGCCAGTCTGGGACAGAAAATCAGCCCCAGCATTTT. It translates to CASSQSGTENQPQHF.

This clone has a single count. The chain recombines TRBV5-8 with TRBJ2-1, with 7 bases lining up with TRBD2. With V trimmed by 2 bases and J by 3 bases, 2 bases remained unmatched. The CDR3 loop spans 14 amino acids. Germline V gives CDR1 SGHTS, CDR2 YDEGEE. CDR3 DNA sequence: TGTGCCAGCAGCTTCGGGGGGAACTACAATGAGCAGTTCTTC. It is translated as CASSFGGNYNEQFF. The full variable domain, its missing parts supplied by reference TRBV5-8 and TRBJ2-1, is EAGVTQSPTHLIKTRGQQATLRCSPISGHTSVYWYQQALGLGLQFLLWYDEGEERNRGNFPPRFSGRQFPNYSSELNVNALELEDSALYLCASSFGGNYNEQFFGPGTRLTVL.

V is TRBV7-8 and J is TRBJ2-5; D is perhaps TRBD1 (5 bases). V lost 5 bases to trimming and J lost 0 bases, with 19 bases between them. This CDR3 has 17 amino acids. CDR1 and CDR2 (germline): SGHVS, FQNEAQ. CDR3 loop: CASSLGAGAGYQETQYF. CDR3 coding DNA: TGTGCCAGCAGCCTTGGGGCCGGAGCAGGGTACCAAGAGACCCAGTACTTC.

The rearrangement links TRBV21-1 to TRBJ1-6; the table's D call, TRBD1, has no DNA check behind it. TRBV21-1 is reported as a pseudogene. CDR3 length: 16 amino acids. The CDR3 DNA follows: TGTGCCAGCAGCATCATTAGGACAAAAGGTGATTCACCCCTCCACTTT. Protein product: CASSIIRTKGDSPLHF.

This clone occurred a few times. V and J are TRBV15 and TRBJ2-7; D perhaps matches TRBD2 (6 bases). V lost 0 bases and J 3 bases, leaving 6 bases between the germline ends. The CDR3 extends over 13 amino acids. Looked up from germline, CDR1 is LNHNV and CDR2 is YYDKDF (reference sequence). CDR3 bases: TGTGCCACCAGCAGAGAGGGGGGCTACGAGCAGTACTTC. Translation gives CATSREGGYEQYF. The entire variable domain, with the rest obtained from reference TRBV15 and TRBJ2-7, is as follows: DAMVIQNPRYQVTQFGKPVTLSCSQTLNHNVMYWYQQKSSQAPKLLFHYYDKDFNNEADTPDNFQSRRPNTSFCFLDIRSPGLGDTAMYLCATSREGGYEQYFGPGTRLTVT.

A single count supports this clone. The chain is built from TRBV5-1 and TRBJ1-1; 8 bases line up with TRBD1. The CDR3 covers 15 residues. Trimming cost V 4 bases and J 3 bases; bases outside gene matches: 8. Germline CDR1 is SGHRS and CDR2 is YFSETQ. The CDR3 sequence: CASSRILQGDTEAFF. The CDR3 DNA is TGCGCCAGCAGCCGTATATTACAGGGGGACACTGAAGCTTTCTTT.

This clone was picked up one time. The gene calls are TRBV29-1 and TRBJ2-3, with TRBD2 matching over 10 bases. The V and J ends lost 3 bases and 3 bases, in that order; junction bases with no gene match: 3. CDR3 length: 14 residues. Per germline, CDR1 SQVTM and CDR2 ANQGSEA. CDR3 coding DNA: TGCAGCGTTGACCTAGCGGGAGCTACAGATACGCAGTATTTT. Its translation is CSVDLAGATDTQYF.

This clone was seen just once. This chain connects TRBV5-1 to TRBJ1-2; a weak D match, TRBD1 (5 bases). Trimming stripped 4 bases from V and 2 bases from J, with 12 bases between. There are 14 residues in the CDR3. CDR1 is SGHRS, CDR2 YFSETQ, per germline. The CDR3 here is CASSDGGVNYGYTF. The CDR3, as DNA: TGCGCCAGCAGCGATGGGGGGGTAAACTATGGCTACACCTTC. Complete variable domain (other parts from reference TRBV5-1 and TRBJ1-2): KAGVTQTPRYLIKTRGQQVTLSCSPISGHRSVSWYQQTPGQGLQFLFEYFSETQRNKGNFPGRFSGRQFSNSRSEMNVSTLELGDSALYLCASSDGGVNYGYTFGSGTRLTVV.

The chain joins TRBV3-1 (or the pseudogene TRBV3-2) to TRBJ2-2; 13 nucleotides align to TRBD2. Germline V gene lookup returns CDR1 LGHDT and CDR2 YNNKEL (reference sequence). CDR3 size: 18 residues. The J segment lost 0 bases and the V segment lost 4 bases, leaving 5 bases of the junction unmatched. The CDR3 reads CASSRVGTSGTNTGELFF. The CDR3 DNA follows: TGTGCCAGCAGCCGGGTGGGGACTAGCGGGACGAACACCGGGGAGCTGTTTTTT.

The chain has TRBV10-3 and TRBJ1-1, with 8 bases fitting TRBD1. The CDR3 is 16 residues long. The germline CDR1 and CDR2 sequences are ENHRY and SYGVKD. V shed 2 bases, J shed 0 bases, and the junction held 5 bases outside the gene matches. This chain's CDR3 is CAISEGTGSVNTEAFF. The CDR3 DNA reads as TGTGCCATCAGTGAGGGGACAGGATCAGTGAACACTGAAGCTTTCTTT.